The 18 T cell receptor beta chains presented below share a single source sample, sequenced in a study of blood T cell repertoires in COVID-19. Clones were read by immunoSEQ multiplex PCR, and TCRdb kept only the in-frame ones, dropping some. Among roughly 29,000 clones listed, over 75% were seen once. The sequencing input was peripheral blood. These receptors all stem from an elderly woman with COVID-19, enrolled during active disease.

The chain combines TRBV6-1 with TRBJ2-1, with 7 bases aligning to TRBD2. V was pared by 2 bases and J by 3 bases, with 7 bases of the junction left unmatched. The length of the CDR3 is 16 residues. CDR1 is MNHNS and CDR2 is SASEGT in the germline V gene. CDR3 sequence (DNA): TGTGCCAGCAGTGAAAGACCTAGCGGAAACTACAATGAGCAGTTCTTC. Translation gives CASSERPSGNYNEQFF.

This clone appeared once. The V gene is TRBV3-1 (or the pseudogene TRBV3-2), the J gene TRBJ2-1; 10 bases fit TRBD2. Per germline, CDR1 LGHDT and CDR2 YNNKEL (reference sequence). The CDR3 runs to 18 residues. The ends lost 0 bases at V and 7 bases at J; junction bases unmatched: 12. The CDR3 region is CASSQDRSGGALENEQFF. The CDR3 nucleotides are TGTGCCAGCAGCCAAGATAGAAGCGGGGGGGCCTTGGAAAATGAGCAGTTCTTC.

A single count supports this clone. The CDR3 DNA reads TGCGCCAGCAGCCCCCGAAGCGGCGAAGAGACCCAGTACTTC. Translated, it gives CASSPRSGEETQYF. The V call is TRBV5-1, the J call TRBJ2-5; possible D gene TRBD2, 5 bases. Germline CDR1 is SGHRS and CDR2 is YFSETQ. Trimming removed 4 bases from V and 3 bases from J, with 13 bases in between. The CDR3 has 14 amino acids.

This clone occurred a few times. The J gene is TRBJ1-1, the V gene TRBV10-1, with D perhaps matching TRBD1 (6 bases). Per germline, CDR1 WNHNN and CDR2 SYGVQD (reference sequence). This CDR3 is built from 12 residues. Trimming removed 6 bases from V and 4 bases from J, with 9 bases in between. The CDR3 region has the DNA TGCGCCAGCAGCTCGGACAGCACTGAAGCTTTCTTT. This translates into CASSSDSTEAFF.

The V call is TRBV4-2, the J call TRBJ1-2; 9 bases are a match to TRBD1. Germline lookup yields CDR1 LGHNA and CDR2 YNFKEQ. With V trimmed by 0 bases and J by 5 bases, 4 bases remained unmatched. This CDR3 has 15 amino acids. CDR3 DNA: TGTGCCAGCAGCCAAGAGGGACAGGGCCGGTATGGCTACACCTTC. This gives the protein CASSQEGQGRYGYTF.

This chain links TRBV14 with TRBJ1-6, with a tentative D call TRBD1 (6 bases). The V gene lost 5 bases and the J gene lost 9 bases, with 14 bases spanning the gap. Per germline, CDR1 SGHDN and CDR2 FVKESK. CDR3 length equals 14 residues. CDR3 coding DNA: TGTGCCAGCAGCGACAGGTCGACCCCTTCACCCCTCCACTTT. As protein: CASSDRSTPSPLHF. The full variable domain, completed using reference TRBV14 and TRBJ1-6, is EAGVTQFPSHSVIEKGQTVTLRCDPISGHDNLYWYRRVMGKEIKFLLHFVKESKQDESGMPNNRFLAERTGGTYSTLKVQPAELEDSGVYFCASSDRSTPSPLHFGNGTRLTVT.

The chain links TRBV6-5 to TRBJ1-2; TRBD1 aligns across 9 bases. Germline CDR1 and CDR2: MNHEY and SVGAGI. J lost 8 bases, V lost 2 bases, and 9 bases had no gene match. This CDR3 has 15 amino acids. CDR3 DNA sequence: TGTGCCAGCAGTTACGGGGGGACAGGGTCGAGCGGCTACACCTTC. Translation: CASSYGGTGSSGYTF.

This sequence joins TRBV6-5 and TRBJ1-5; 8 bases align to TRBD1. After removal of 6 bases from V and 6 bases from J, the junction contained 10 bases not matched to a gene. The CDR3 has 15 residues. The germline CDR1 and CDR2 sequences are MNHEY and SVGAGI. The CDR3 DNA follows: TGTGCCAGCAGACCCGGGACAGGTTGGGGTCAGCCCCAGCATTTT. Protein sequence: CASRPGTGWGQPQHF.

This clone appeared a single time. The gene calls are TRBV7-8 and TRBJ1-2; D is unclear. The V gene lost 2 bases and the J gene lost 2 bases, with 9 bases spanning the gap. The CDR3 totals 14 residues. The germline V gene encodes CDR1 SGHVS and CDR2 FQNEAQ. The CDR3 loop is CASSLWAQNYGYTF. CDR3 sequence (DNA): TGTGCCAGCAGCTTATGGGCACAGAACTATGGCTACACCTTC.

The V and J genes are TRBV10-3 and TRBJ2-7, with D possibly matching TRBD2 (5 bases). Germline-derived CDR1 and CDR2 are ENHRY and SYGVKD. The CDR3 extends over 12 amino acids. V lost 8 bases and J lost 4, with 12 bases in between. CDR3 sequence reads: CAIAGDGYEQYF. Here the CDR3 DNA reads TGTGCCATCGCCGGGGATGGGTACGAGCAGTACTTC.

The CDR3 loop reads CASSEGRNEQFF. The DNA for the CDR3 is TGCGCCAGCAGCGAGGGAAGGAATGAGCAGTTCTTC. The rearrangement links TRBV5-1 to TRBJ2-1; D possibly corresponds to TRBD2 (5 bases). Germline loops: CDR1 SGHRS, CDR2 YFSETQ. CDR3 size: 12 residues. Trimming left V 4 bases short and J 7 bases short, with 9 bases between.

DNA of the CDR3: TGTGCCAGCATGAGCTCCTATAATTCACCCCTCCACTTT. As protein: CASMSSYNSPLHF. V is TRBV6-5 and J is TRBJ1-6; D gene ambiguous. The germline V gene encodes CDR1 MNHEY and CDR2 SVGAGI. CDR3 length: 13 amino acids. V lost 7 bases, J lost 0 bases, and 4 bases lay in between.

V is TRBV13 and J is TRBJ1-2; 7 bases match TRBD1. The CDR3 runs to 15 residues. Germline trimming cut 5 bases from V and 1 base from J; bases unmatched to any gene: 7. Per germline, CDR1 PRHDT and CDR2 FYEKMQ (reference sequence). CDR3 in amino acids: CASSLARGVNYGYTF. The CDR3 DNA reads TGTGCCAGCAGCCTCGCCAGGGGGGTTAACTATGGCTACACCTTC.

V usage is TRBV9 and J usage is TRBJ1-6, with D hard to call. The germline V and J ends were trimmed by 5 bases and 7 bases, with 10 bases remaining between them. Germline V gene lookup returns CDR1 SGDLS and CDR2 YYNGEE. The CDR3 runs 13 residues. CDR3 region: CASSKAGNSPLHF. The CDR3 nucleotides are TGTGCCAGCAGTAAGGCGGGGAATTCACCCCTCCACTTT.

In its sample, this clone was seen once. This chain joins TRBV7-8 and TRBJ2-2; D remains unclear. Germline V lookup: CDR1 SGHVS, CDR2 FQNEAQ. The CDR3 length is 14 residues. Deletions cut 2 bases from V and 0 bases from J, with 4 bases between. The CDR3 bases are TGTGCCAGCAGCTTAAGAGCGAACACCGGGGAGCTGTTTTTT. Amino acids: CASSLRANTGELFF.

This chain links TRBV6-5 with TRBJ1-5; weak D call: TRBD1 (6 bases). Trimming pared 6 bases from V and 7 bases from J, leaving 13 bases between. The CDR3 is 13 residues long. Germline values: CDR1 MNHEY, CDR2 SVGAGI. In DNA form, the CDR3 reads TGTGCCAGCAGCGCCGGGACATCCCAGCCCCAGCATTTT. It translates to CASSAGTSQPQHF.

This sequence joins TRBV11-2 and TRBJ2-7; tentative D call: TRBD2 (5 bases). CDR3 length: 14 amino acids. V lost 4 bases and J lost 5, with 15 bases in between. The germline CDR1 and CDR2 sequences are SGHAT and FQNNGV. The CDR3 DNA sequence: TGTGCCAGCAGCTCCCCGGGGTATCGCGACGAGCAGTACTTC. It translates to CASSSPGYRDEQYF.

The chain links TRBV6-6 to TRBJ2-3; 7 nucleotides align to TRBD1. Per the germline V gene, CDR1 is MNHNY and CDR2 is SVGAGI (reference sequence). CDR3 length: 14 amino acids. V trimming: 6 bases; J trimming: 4 bases; junction bases outside the gene matches: 7. The CDR3 here is CASRLVRGPDTQYF. DNA of the CDR3: TGTGCCAGCAGACTAGTGAGGGGGCCAGATACGCAGTATTTT.